Listed below are T cell receptor beta chains from one sample, sequenced in a study of blood T cell repertoires in COVID-19. TCRdb's table, derived via immunoSEQ multiplex PCR, lists solely in-frame clones and lacks some. Among about 62,000 clones listed, over 75% were seen once. The specimen sequenced was peripheral blood. These receptors came from a woman aged 55-70 years with COVID-19, enrolled during active disease. Each CDR3 is given with its conserved first and last residue. The order of the fields is clone size, V gene, J gene, D gene, CDR3 DNA, CDR3 protein. The D gene is left open where the match is weak. Only part of the rows carry a size: once, few, many, or a class if the clone is expanded.

-	TRBV7-2	TRBJ1-5	-	TGTGCCAGCAGCTTAGGGGCCGCGCGACATCAGCCCCAGCATTTT	CASSLGAARHQPQHF
once	TRBV14	TRBJ2-1	-	TGTGCCAGCAGCCAATTTACAACCAATGAGCAGTTCTTC	CASSQFTTNEQFF
-	TRBV3-1/TRBV3-2	TRBJ2-3	TRBD2	TGTGCCAGCAGCCCCTGGACTAGCGGAAGCACAGATACGCAGTATTTT	CASSPWTSGSTDTQYF
-	TRBV19	TRBJ2-5	TRBD2	TGTGCCAGTAGTCTCGGGACTAGCGGGGGCCAAGAGACCCAGTACTTC	CASSLGTSGGQETQYF
-	TRBV5-1	TRBJ2-7	-	TGCGCCAGCAGCTTGAGAGATCACCCCCCCAGGGCAGTCTCCTACGAGCAGTACTTC	CASSLRDHPPRAVSYEQYF
-	TRBV5-4	TRBJ1-4	-	TGTGCCAGCAGCGTGTACGGGGTCTCTAATGAAAAACTGTTTTTT	CASSVYGVSNEKLFF
-	TRBV28	TRBJ2-1	-	TGTGCCAGCAGTTATACTCCGCACAATGAGCAGTTCTTC	CASSYTPHNEQFF
-	TRBV28	TRBJ2-7	-	TGTGCCAGTAACGGTGGGGGGTTCGAGCAGTACTTC	CASNGGGFEQYF
-	TRBV9	TRBJ2-1	TRBD2	TGTGCCAGCAGCGCTGACCACACGGGACTAGCGGGATTGGAGCAGTTCTTC	CASSADHTGLAGLEQFF
-	TRBV5-1	TRBJ1-1	TRBD1	TGCGCCAGCAGGTCGGGACAGGGGGCGTCGGCTTTCTTT	CASRSGQGASAFF
-	TRBV6-5	TRBJ2-7	TRBD1	TGTGCCAGCAGCTGGGACAGGGGGGCCTACGAGCAGTACTTC	CASSWDRGAYEQYF
-	TRBV5-4	TRBJ1-5	TRBD1	TGTGCCAGCAGCTTGGGGACAGGGGGTCAGCCCCAGCATTTT	CASSLGTGGQPQHF
-	TRBV2	TRBJ1-3	TRBD1	TGTGCCAGCAGGAGGGGACAGGCCTCTGGAAACACCATATATTTT	CASRRGQASGNTIYF
-	TRBV6-1	TRBJ2-7	-	TGTGCCAGCAGTGATTGGGGACTACGGGGGCTAGAGCAGTACTTC	CASSDWGLRGLEQYF
once	TRBV12-5	TRBJ2-1	-	TGTGCTAGTGGTTTGGGACTAGGGTCGTACAATGAGCAGTTCTTC	CASGLGLGSYNEQFF
-	TRBV11-3	TRBJ2-1	-	TGTGCCAGCAGCTCCCGGGACAAATTTTACAATGAGCAGTTCTTC	CASSSRDKFYNEQFF
-	TRBV28	TRBJ2-3	TRBD2	TGTGCCAGCAGTTTCCCCGCGGCCGGGACTAGCGGTAGAAGATTCAACACAGATACGCAGTATTTT	CASSFPAAGTSGRRFNTDTQYF
-	TRBV9	TRBJ1-1	TRBD1	TGTGCCAGCAGCGCCGGGACAGGGGGCGAGGAAGCTTTCTTT	CASSAGTGGEEAFF
-	TRBV9	TRBJ2-7	TRBD1	TGTGCCAGCAGCAACCGGGACAGCCCCAGCTCCTACGAGCAGTACTTC	CASSNRDSPSSYEQYF
-	TRBV12-5	TRBJ1-5	-	TGTGCTAGTGGCCGAGATTATAGCAATCAGCCCCAGCATTTT	CASGRDYSNQPQHF
-	TRBV11-1	TRBJ1-5	TRBD1	TGTGCCAGCAGCCTTTCAGGGGGACATCAGCCCCAGCATTTT	CASSLSGGHQPQHF
-	TRBV7-2	TRBJ2-1	TRBD2	TGTGCCAGCAGCTTAGCTTCCCTTTCTAGCGGGAGGGCCAATGAGCAGTTCTTC	CASSLASLSSGRANEQFF
-	TRBV19	TRBJ2-5	TRBD2	TGTGCCAGTAGCCCGGGAGGGGGTTGGGAGACCCAGTACTTC	CASSPGGGWETQYF
-	TRBV7-8	TRBJ1-2	-	TGTGCCAGCAGCCCCCAGGGTCTCACCACCTTC	CASSPQGLTTF
-	TRBV5-1	TRBJ2-7	TRBD2	TGCGCCAGCAGCTGGGGAGGGAGGGCCAACGAGCAGTACTTC	CASSWGGRANEQYF
few	TRBV27	TRBJ2-7	TRBD1	TGTGCCAGCAGCCTACAGGGGGCTTACGAGCAGTACTTC	CASSLQGAYEQYF
-	TRBV30	TRBJ1-3	-	TGTGCCTGGAGTGTTTGGGGGCTGAGCTCTGGAAACACCATATATTTT	CAWSVWGLSSGNTIYF
-	TRBV19	TRBJ2-1	TRBD1	TGTGCCAGTAGTAGGGACAGCTACAATGAGCAGTTCTTC	CASSRDSYNEQFF
-	TRBV24-1	TRBJ1-4	-	TGTGCCACCAGTGATTCCAGGGTGGCTAATGAAAAACTGTTTTTT	CATSDSRVANEKLFF
-	TRBV30	TRBJ2-1	TRBD2	TGTGCCTGGGGGGAACTAGCGGTCTTCAATGAGCAGTTCTTC	CAWGELAVFNEQFF
-	TRBV30	TRBJ2-1	TRBD2	TGTGCCTGGAGTAGCGGGAGGGCTTACAATGAGCAGTTCTTC	CAWSSGRAYNEQFF